The 20 T cell receptor beta chains reported below all come from one sample, sequenced in a study of blood T cell repertoires in COVID-19. Data came from immunoSEQ multiplex PCR; TCRdb stores just in-frame clones and leaves some out. Found here are about 110,000 clones, around 66% of them singletons; the top ten hold roughly 6%. Material: peripheral blood. The receptors come from an elderly man with acute or convalescent COVID-19.

The chain carries TRBV27 and TRBJ1-1, with 8 nucleotides matching TRBD1. This CDR3 has 14 residues. Per germline, CDR1 MNHEY and CDR2 SMNVEV (reference sequence). J lost 3 bases, V lost 3 bases, and 3 bases had no gene match. CDR3 sequence (DNA): TGTGCCAGCAGTTTCGGGACAGGCCACACTGAAGCTTTCTTT. This sequence encodes CASSFGTGHTEAFF.

This clone showed up just a few times. This CDR3 is also generated by other DNA sequences in the sample. The J gene is TRBJ2-1, the V gene TRBV19, with 11 positions matching TRBD2. This CDR3 spans 16 amino acids. The germline gives CDR1 LNHDA, CDR2 SQIVND (reference sequence). Trimming at V came to 6 bases and at J to 3 bases, leaving 7 bases not matched to a gene. The CDR3, as DNA: TGTGCCAGTAGCCGACCGGGACTAGCGGACTACAATGAGCAGTTCTTC. Encoded protein: CASSRPGLADYNEQFF.

There are a few counts of this clone. The chain recombines TRBV11-3 with TRBJ1-1; possibly TRBD1 for D (6 bases). CDR1 and CDR2 from the germline V gene are SGHNT and YENEEA. This CDR3 has 13 residues. V was shortened by 4 bases and J by 4 bases, with 10 bases between the two germline ends. CDR3 coding DNA: TGTGCCAGCAGCTCGGACAGATCCACTGAAGCTTTCTTT. Its protein product is CASSSDRSTEAFF.

The chain joins TRBV6-2 or TRBV6-3 to TRBJ2-5, with 7 bases that match TRBD1. The CDR3 spans 15 residues. Per the germline V gene, CDR1 is MNHEY and CDR2 is SVGEGT. Trimming at V came to 2 bases and at J to 5 bases, leaving 8 bases not matched to a gene. In nucleotides, the CDR3 is TGTGCCAGCAGTTACGCCACAGGGGTAGCGGAGACCCAGTACTTC. It is translated as CASSYATGVAETQYF.

The rearrangement joins TRBV28 to TRBJ2-2; weak D call: TRBD1 (6 bases). V lost 8 bases, J lost 3 bases, and 19 bases lay in between. CDR1 and CDR2 (germline): MDHEN, SYDVKM. The CDR3 has 16 residues. The CDR3 spells CASGLTGLEDTGELFF. In DNA form, the CDR3 reads TGTGCCAGCGGACTTACAGGGTTGGAGGACACCGGGGAGCTGTTTTTT.

The V gene is TRBV2, the J gene TRBJ2-6; tentatively, D is TRBD1 (5 bases). In germline, CDR1 is SNHLY, CDR2 FYNNEI. This CDR3 contains 15 residues. V was cut by 6 bases and J by 4 bases, with 13 bases left in between. This CDR3 is CASSAGQPGANVLTF. The CDR3 DNA follows: TGTGCCAGCAGCGCCGGACAACCCGGGGCCAACGTCCTGACTTTC.

The V and J genes are TRBV14 and TRBJ2-7; D may be TRBD2 (5 bases). CDR1 is SGHDN, CDR2 FVKESK, per germline. The CDR3 is 13 amino acids. The V end was cut by 3 bases, the J end by 2 bases, with 8 bases between. The DNA of the CDR3 is TGTGCCAGCAGCCAGTCCGGGGCCTACGAGCAGTACTTC. It specifies CASSQSGAYEQYF.

The gene calls are TRBV6-5 and TRBJ2-5; D may be TRBD1 (5 bases). This CDR3 region has 12 residues. CDR1 and CDR2 (germline): MNHEY, SVGAGI. The V gene lost 6 bases and the J gene lost 5 bases, with 10 bases spanning the gap. The CDR3 sequence: CASSPNRETQYF. Here the CDR3 DNA reads TGTGCCAGCAGCCCCAACAGGGAGACCCAGTACTTC.

The genes are TRBV7-3 and TRBJ2-2; TRBD2 matches at 13 bases. The germline V gene has CDR1 SGHTA and CDR2 FQGTGA. The CDR3 is made up of 16 amino acids. The junction had 4 bases not matched to a gene; V was cut back by 5 bases and J by 4 bases. CDR3 bases: TGTGCCAGCAGCCCTGGGACTAGCGGGATCACCGGGGAGCTGTTTTTT. This encodes CASSPGTSGITGELFF.

The genes are TRBV28 and TRBJ1-4, with a tentative D call TRBD1 (6 bases). The CDR3 length is 13 residues. Trimming removed 7 bases from V and 4 bases from J, with 10 bases in between. Germline V CDR1 and CDR2: MDHEN, SYDVKM. This CDR3 is CASTRTVNEKLFF. DNA of the CDR3: TGTGCCAGCACCCGGACAGTTAATGAAAAACTGTTTTTT.

Note on this clone: This sequence may be a read error, since a much larger clone differs from it by one base. This chain connects TRBV28 to TRBJ2-3; D remains ambiguous. The germline gives CDR1 MDHEN, CDR2 SYDVKM. The CDR3 length is 11 residues. Trimming took off 2 bases at V and 6 bases at J, with 3 bases between the two ends. CDR3: CASSLRDTQYF. CDR3 coding DNA: TGTGCCAGCAGTTTACGGGATACGCAGTATTTT.

V is TRBV2 and J is TRBJ2-3; a possible D gene is TRBD1 (5 bases). The CDR3 has 16 amino acids. Germline assignment: CDR1 SNHLY and CDR2 FYNNEI. V was pared by 3 bases and J by 0 bases, with 13 bases between. This chain's CDR3 is CASSEGRQPSTDTQYF. CDR3 bases: TGTGCCAGCAGTGAGGGAAGACAGCCGAGCACAGATACGCAGTATTTT.

This clone occurred a few times. The genes are TRBV27 and TRBJ2-5; tentatively, D is TRBD2 (5 bases). The V end lost 7 bases, the J end lost 7 bases, and 13 bases lay between the germline ends. The CDR3 is made up of 12 amino acids. Per the germline V gene, CDR1 is MNHEY and CDR2 is SMNVEV (reference sequence). The CDR3 reads CASNWGDGTQYF. The CDR3 nucleotides read TGTGCCAGCAACTGGGGAGATGGGACCCAGTACTTC.

In this sample, this clone turned up once. Other DNA sequences in this sample translate to the same CDR3. The chain joins TRBV18 to TRBJ1-2; D might be TRBD1 (6 bases). Trimming stripped 2 bases from V and 5 bases from J, with 9 bases between. Germline CDR1 and CDR2: KGHSH and LQKENI. CDR3 size: 13 residues. The CDR3 nucleotides read TGTGCCAGCTCACCAGGGGGCGGTTATGGCTACACCTTC. It encodes CASSPGGGYGYTF.

The J gene is TRBJ2-4, the V gene TRBV5-1; D may be TRBD2 (7 bases). Germline V CDR1 and CDR2: SGHRS, YFSETQ. This CDR3 region has 14 residues. Deletions cut 2 bases from V and 7 bases from J, with 13 bases between. The CDR3 DNA follows: TGCGCCAGCAGCTTAGGGGGGGCTAGGAACATTCAGTACTTC. Its protein product is CASSLGGARNIQYF.

The CDR3 DNA is TGTGCCAGTAGTATAAGAAGGGGTCCATACAATGAGCAGTTCTTC. This sequence encodes CASSIRRGPYNEQFF. This rearrangement joins TRBV19 to TRBJ2-1, with a possible D match to TRBD1 (5 bases). Germline V CDR1 and CDR2: LNHDA, SQIVND (reference sequence). V was trimmed by 2 bases and J by 4 bases, leaving 12 bases between them. The CDR3 sequence is 15 residues long.

The V call is TRBV9, the J call TRBJ1-1, with a tentative D call TRBD1 (6 bases). The CDR3 is 14 amino acids. The V gene lost 2 bases and the J gene lost 6 bases, with 14 bases spanning the gap. In germline, CDR1 is SGDLS, CDR2 YYNGEE. The CDR3 DNA reads TGTGCCAGCAGCGTTCAATGGGACACCGCTGAAGCTTTCTTT. Amino acid sequence: CASSVQWDTAEAFF.

The rearrangement uses TRBV5-1 and TRBJ2-7, with TRBD1 matching 9 bases. The V gene's germline CDR1 is SGHRS and CDR2 YFSETQ. The CDR3 runs 15 residues. J gave up 0 bases and V 10 bases, and 11 bases lay outside the gene matches. Written as DNA, the CDR3 is TGCGCCTCAAACCCCGGGGACAGGGACTCCTACGAGCAGTACTTC. Its translation: CASNPGDRDSYEQYF.

The chain joins TRBV18 to TRBJ1-6; 7 bases fit TRBD1. Germline V CDR1 and CDR2: KGHSH, LQKENI. The CDR3 contains 15 residues. Trimming removed 3 bases from V and 6 bases from J; junction bases left unmatched: 5. CDR3 amino acids: CASSPTGQINSPLHF. CDR3 nucleotides: TGTGCCAGCTCACCGACGGGACAGATTAATTCACCCCTCCACTTT.

This clone showed up just a few times. The genes are TRBV28 and TRBJ2-4, with TRBD2 matching over 11 bases. Germline CDR1 is MDHEN and CDR2 is SYDVKM. With 5 bases clipped from V and 4 bases from J, the junction kept 13 bases outside the gene matches. This CDR3 has 18 amino acids. The CDR3 nucleotides are TGTGCCAGCAGTCGCGGACTAGCGGGTTCGGCGGGGAAAAACATTCAGTACTTC. Its translation: CASSRGLAGSAGKNIQYF.